These 3 T cell receptor beta chains were sequenced from one sample in a study of control samples from healthy donors and cancer patients. The assay was immunoSEQ multiplex PCR, and TCRdb's table has in-frame clones only and misses some. Altogether just under 75,000 clones are present, less than 90% being singletons, with the ten largest covering under 5%. What was sequenced was blood. Receptors were obtained from a woman in her forties or fifties in good health.

The chain couples TRBV15 to TRBJ2-7, with TRBD2 identical over 10 bases. The CDR3 length is 14 residues. Germline CDR1 and CDR2: LNHNV and YYDKDF (reference sequence). V trimming: 2 bases; J trimming: 3 bases; junction bases outside the gene matches: 1. CDR3: CATSRSSGSYEQYF. CDR3 nucleotide sequence: TGTGCCACCAGCAGATCTAGCGGGAGCTACGAGCAGTACTTC.

J is TRBJ2-7 and V is TRBV19; 8 nucleotides align to TRBD2. Germline assignment: CDR1 LNHDA and CDR2 SQIVND (reference sequence). The CDR3 loop spans 15 amino acids. Trimming took 6 bases from V and 0 from J; bases not matched to a gene: 7. This CDR3 reads CASSKLAASSYEQYF. In DNA form, the CDR3 reads TGTGCCAGTAGCAAACTAGCGGCGAGCTCCTACGAGCAGTACTTC.

The chain is built from TRBV5-1 and TRBJ1-6; a possible D gene is TRBD1 (5 bases). CDR1 and CDR2 (germline): SGHRS, YFSETQ. This CDR3 is 15 amino acids long. Trimming stripped 0 bases from V and 11 bases from J, with 15 bases between. The CDR3 loop reads CASSLDGQGSTPLHF. The CDR3 nucleotides read TGCGCCAGCAGCTTGGATGGACAAGGTTCGACACCCCTCCACTTT.